The TCR beta chain under discussion was sequenced for a study of cytotoxic CD8 clonotypes in ibrutinib-treated CLL. Study results and limitations: The study found clonality rose at ibrutinib response, then fell toward baseline at progression. Public clonotypes (which were uncommon) either contracted or remained stable on treatment.

Investigators sought sequencing depths of between 1 in 200,000 and 1 in 1 million T cells. Generated by immunoSEQ multiplex PCR, the TCRdb table keeps only in-frame clones and is missing some. Here the sample spans around 310,000 clones, 80% being singletons. A note on this clone: What it binds is unknown.

The CDR3 runs 13 residues. V lost 11 bases, J lost 5 bases, and 9 bases stayed unmatched. Per the germline V gene, CDR1 is SNHLY and CDR2 is FYNNEI. The J gene is TRBJ2-3, the V gene TRBV2; the match to TRBD2 covers 8 bases. Sequencing used PBMCs, obtained before ibrutinib treatment. The sequence came from a human donor with chronic lymphocytic leukemia. CDR3 nucleotides: TGTGCCCGAGGGGGGACTAGTGAAGATACGCAGTATTTT. Encoded protein: CARGGTSEDTQYF.